These 9 T cell receptor beta chains came from one sample sequenced in a study of cytomegalovirus exposure and HLA in healthy donors. PCR was performed using 60 Vbeta and 13 Jbeta primers. The data were produced by immunoSEQ multiplex PCR, yet TCRdb's version contains in-frame clones alone and is incomplete. Among roughly 130,000 clones listed, approximately 79% were seen once. Material: PBMCs. These receptor sequences come from a man aged 18 to 30 in good health and CMV-seropositive.

The rearrangement links TRBV6-1 to TRBJ2-3; no firm D call. Germline CDR1 reads MNHNS; CDR2 reads SASEGT. The V gene lost 5 bases and the J gene lost 3 bases, with 9 bases spanning the gap. CDR3 length equals 13 residues. The CDR3 loop is CASSPRLTDTQYF. The DNA of the CDR3 is TGTGCCAGCAGTCCTCGACTGACAGATACGCAGTATTTT.

This sequence joins TRBV4-3 and TRBJ2-1, with 7 nucleotides matching TRBD2. Germline lookup yields CDR1 LGHNA and CDR2 YSLEER. The CDR3 sequence is 16 residues long. The V gene end was trimmed by 0 bases and the J gene end by 8 bases; junction bases not matched to a gene: 10. The DNA for the CDR3 is TGCGCCAGCAGCCAAGATATGGGGACTGGGGGGGATGAGCAGTTCTTC. Translation: CASSQDMGTGGDEQFF.

The rearrangement uses TRBV10-3 and TRBJ2-7; 8 bases map to TRBD2. V dropped 2 bases and J dropped 5; count of bases not matched to a gene: 5. This CDR3 is built from 14 residues. Germline V gives CDR1 ENHRY, CDR2 SYGVKD. The CDR3 nucleotides are TGTGCCATCAGTGAGGTTACTAGCGGCGACGAGCAGTACTTC. The encoded protein is CAISEVTSGDEQYF.

This clone was observed many times. This chain links TRBV5-8 with TRBJ1-5; TRBD1 might be the D (5 bases). Between the trimmed V and J ends, which lost 3 bases and 0 bases, there was a span of 10 bases. In germline, CDR1 is SGHTS, CDR2 YDEGEE. The CDR3 is 15 residues long. The CDR3 DNA reads as TGTGCCAGCAGCTATCAGGGTTTTAGCAATCAGCCCCAGCATTTT. Protein sequence: CASSYQGFSNQPQHF.

The genes are TRBV9 and TRBJ1-1, with D perhaps TRBD1 (5 bases). Between the trimmed V and J ends, which lost 5 bases and 0 bases, there was a span of 11 bases. CDR3 size: 14 residues. Germline values: CDR1 SGDLS, CDR2 YYNGEE. The CDR3 sequence: CASSTGAMNTEAFF. As DNA, the CDR3 is TGTGCCAGCAGTACAGGAGCCATGAACACTGAAGCTTTCTTT. Variable domain in full (rest from reference TRBV9 and TRBJ1-1): DSGVTQTPKHLITATGQRVTLRCSPRSGDLSVYWYQQSLDQGLQFLIQYYNGEERAKGNILERFSAQQFPDLHSELNLSSLELGDSALYFCASSTGAMNTEAFFGQGTRLTVV.

This clone was detected a few times. The chain couples TRBV7-9 to TRBJ2-1, with 14 bases identical to TRBD2. V shed 5 bases, J shed 7 bases, and the junction held 7 bases outside the gene matches. In germline, CDR1 is SEHNR, CDR2 FQNEAQ (reference sequence). The CDR3 loop spans 16 amino acids. DNA of the CDR3: TGTGCCAGCAGCCTCCCGACTAGCGGGAGGGGGAATGAGCAGTTCTTC. It codes for CASSLPTSGRGNEQFF.

V gene TRBV6-5 combines with J gene TRBJ1-1; D is unclear. In germline, CDR1 is MNHEY, CDR2 SVGAGI. The V end lost 4 bases, the J end lost 5 bases, and 8 bases lay between the germline ends. The CDR3 is made up of 12 amino acids. The CDR3 loop is CASSLYGTEAFF. CDR3 DNA sequence: TGTGCCAGCAGTTTATACGGTACTGAAGCTTTCTTT.

J is TRBJ2-7 and V is TRBV5-6; TRBD1 matches 7 bases. CDR1 is SGHDT and CDR2 is YYEEEE in the germline V gene. Germline trimming cut 4 bases from V and 8 bases from J; bases unmatched to any gene: 6. The CDR3 consists of 12 residues. CDR3 loop: CASSLGDSKQYF. The CDR3 DNA reads TGTGCCAGCAGCCTGGGGGACAGCAAGCAGTACTTC.

The rearrangement links TRBV19 to TRBJ2-7; tentative D call: TRBD1 (5 bases). V shed 4 bases and J shed 0 bases, with 7 bases lying between them. The length of the CDR3 is 13 residues. Germline CDR1 is LNHDA and CDR2 is SQIVND (reference sequence). CDR3: CASSTDISYEQYF. The CDR3 nucleotides read TGTGCCAGTAGTACGGACATCTCCTACGAGCAGTACTTC.